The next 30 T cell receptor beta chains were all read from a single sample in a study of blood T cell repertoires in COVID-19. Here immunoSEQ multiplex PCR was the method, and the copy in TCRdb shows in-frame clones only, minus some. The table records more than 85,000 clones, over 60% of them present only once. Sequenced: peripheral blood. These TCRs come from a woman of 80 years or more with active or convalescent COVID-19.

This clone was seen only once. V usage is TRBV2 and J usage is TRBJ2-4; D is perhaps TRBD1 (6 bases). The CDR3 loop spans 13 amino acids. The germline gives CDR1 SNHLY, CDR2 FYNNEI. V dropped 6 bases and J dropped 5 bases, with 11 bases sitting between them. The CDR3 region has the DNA TGTGCCAGCAGAGTGGACAGACAAAACATTCAGTACTTC. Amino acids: CASRVDRQNIQYF.

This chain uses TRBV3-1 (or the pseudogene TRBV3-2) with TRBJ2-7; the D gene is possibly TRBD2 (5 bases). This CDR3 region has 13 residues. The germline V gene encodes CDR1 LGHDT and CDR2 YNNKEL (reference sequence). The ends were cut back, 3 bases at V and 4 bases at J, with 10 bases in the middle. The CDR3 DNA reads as TGTGCCAGCAGCCACTTGGGAGCGTACGAGCAGTACTTC. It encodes CASSHLGAYEQYF.

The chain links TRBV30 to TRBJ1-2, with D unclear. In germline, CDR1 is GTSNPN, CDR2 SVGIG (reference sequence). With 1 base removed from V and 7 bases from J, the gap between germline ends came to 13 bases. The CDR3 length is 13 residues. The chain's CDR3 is CAWSEQYVGGYTF. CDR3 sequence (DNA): TGTGCCTGGAGTGAACAGTATGTTGGTGGCTACACCTTC.

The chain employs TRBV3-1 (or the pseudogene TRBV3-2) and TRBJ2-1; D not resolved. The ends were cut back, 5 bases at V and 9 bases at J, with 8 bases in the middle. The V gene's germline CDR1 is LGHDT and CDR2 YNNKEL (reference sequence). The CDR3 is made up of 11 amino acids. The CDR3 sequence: CASSLNGEQFF. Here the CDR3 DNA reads TGTGCCAGCAGCTTGAACGGTGAGCAGTTCTTC.

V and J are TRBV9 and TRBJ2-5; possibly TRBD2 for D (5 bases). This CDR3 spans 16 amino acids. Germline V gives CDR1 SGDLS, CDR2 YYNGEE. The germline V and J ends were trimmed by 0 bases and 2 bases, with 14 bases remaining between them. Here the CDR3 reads CASSVGASRIQETQYF. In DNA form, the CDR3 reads TGTGCCAGCAGCGTAGGGGCTAGCAGGATTCAAGAGACCCAGTACTTC.

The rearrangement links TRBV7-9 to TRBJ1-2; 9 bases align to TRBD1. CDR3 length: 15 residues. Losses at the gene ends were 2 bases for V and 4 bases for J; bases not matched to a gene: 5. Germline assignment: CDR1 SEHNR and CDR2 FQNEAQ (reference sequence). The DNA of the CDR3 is TGTGCCAGCAGCTTAACAGGGGGCGTGGGCTATGGCTACACCTTC. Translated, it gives CASSLTGGVGYGYTF.

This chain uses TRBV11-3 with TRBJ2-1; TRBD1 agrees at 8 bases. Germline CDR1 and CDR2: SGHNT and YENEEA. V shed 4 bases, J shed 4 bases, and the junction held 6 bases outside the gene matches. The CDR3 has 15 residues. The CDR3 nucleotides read TGTGCCAGCAGCTCAGGACAGGGAACTTACAATGAGCAGTTCTTC. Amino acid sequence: CASSSGQGTYNEQFF.

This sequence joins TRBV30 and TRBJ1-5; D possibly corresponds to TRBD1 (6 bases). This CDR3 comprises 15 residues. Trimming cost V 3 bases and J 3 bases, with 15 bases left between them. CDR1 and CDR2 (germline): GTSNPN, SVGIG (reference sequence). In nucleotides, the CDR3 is TGTGCCTGGAGCTATGGTGGGGGCTACAATCAGCCCCAGCATTTT. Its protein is CAWSYGGGYNQPQHF.

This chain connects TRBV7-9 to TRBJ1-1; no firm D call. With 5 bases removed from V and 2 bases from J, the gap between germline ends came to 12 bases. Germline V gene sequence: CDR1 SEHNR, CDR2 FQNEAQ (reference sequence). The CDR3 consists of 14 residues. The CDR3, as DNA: TGTGCCAGCAGCCTCGGTGCGAGTAACACTGAAGCTTTCTTT. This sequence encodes CASSLGASNTEAFF.

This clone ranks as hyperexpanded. CDR3 in DNA: TGTGCCAGTAGTATCACGGGTATGAACACTGAAGCTTTCTTT. Translated: CASSITGMNTEAFF. The rearrangement joins TRBV19 to TRBJ1-1; D is unclear. The CDR3 spans 14 residues. V was cut by 3 bases and J by 0 bases, with 8 bases left in between. The germline V gene encodes CDR1 LNHDA and CDR2 SQIVND (reference sequence).

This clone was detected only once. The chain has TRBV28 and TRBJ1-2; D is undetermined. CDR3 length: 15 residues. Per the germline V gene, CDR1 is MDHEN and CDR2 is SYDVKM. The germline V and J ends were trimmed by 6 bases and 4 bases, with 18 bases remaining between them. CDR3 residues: CASSLDPGGLYGYTF. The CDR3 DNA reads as TGTGCCAGCAGCCTCGATCCAGGTGGGCTCTATGGCTACACCTTC.

As DNA, the CDR3 is TGTGCCAGCAGTATACTAGCGGGGATCACAGATACGCAGTATTTT. Translating it yields CASSILAGITDTQYF. This chain uses TRBV27 with TRBJ2-3; the match to TRBD2 covers 10 bases. CDR1 and CDR2 from the germline V gene are MNHEY and SMNVEV (reference sequence). Trimming cost V 5 bases and J 2 bases; bases outside gene matches: 4. The CDR3 is made up of 15 amino acids.

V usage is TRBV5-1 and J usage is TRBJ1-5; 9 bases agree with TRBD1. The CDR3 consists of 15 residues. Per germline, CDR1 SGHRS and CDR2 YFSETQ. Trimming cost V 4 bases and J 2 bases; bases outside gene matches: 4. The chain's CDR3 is CASSRTGDRNQPQHF. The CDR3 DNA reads TGCGCCAGCAGCAGGACAGGGGATCGCAATCAGCCCCAGCATTTT.

In DNA, the CDR3 is TGCAGCGTTGTTGAGTCTGGGGCCAACGTCCTGACTTTC. As protein: CSVVESGANVLTF. The rearrangement links TRBV29-1 to TRBJ2-6; no definite D call. Germline CDR1 and CDR2: SQVTM and ANQGSEA. CDR3 length: 13 residues. The V and J ends lost 4 bases and 1 base respectively, with 5 bases between them. Combining the CDR3 with reference TRBV29-1 and TRBJ2-6 gives the whole variable domain SAVISQKPSRDICQRGTSLTIQCQVDSQVTMMFWYRQQPGQSLTLIATANQGSEATYESGFVIDKFPISRPNLTFSTLTVSNMSPEDSSIYLCSVVESGANVLTFGAGSRLTVL.

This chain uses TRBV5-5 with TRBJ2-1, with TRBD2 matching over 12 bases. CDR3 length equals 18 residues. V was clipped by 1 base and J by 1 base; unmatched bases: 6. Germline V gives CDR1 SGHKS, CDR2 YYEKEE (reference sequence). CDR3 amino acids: CASSLPSGREKSYNEQFF. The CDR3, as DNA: TGTGCCAGCAGCTTGCCTAGCGGGAGGGAAAAGTCCTACAATGAGCAGTTCTTC.

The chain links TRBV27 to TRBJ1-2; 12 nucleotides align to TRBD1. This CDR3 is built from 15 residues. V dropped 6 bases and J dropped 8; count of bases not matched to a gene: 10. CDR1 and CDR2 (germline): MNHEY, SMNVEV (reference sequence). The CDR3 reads CASRAPGQGAFGYTF. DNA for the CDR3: TGTGCCAGCAGGGCCCCGGGACAGGGGGCTTTCGGCTACACCTTC.

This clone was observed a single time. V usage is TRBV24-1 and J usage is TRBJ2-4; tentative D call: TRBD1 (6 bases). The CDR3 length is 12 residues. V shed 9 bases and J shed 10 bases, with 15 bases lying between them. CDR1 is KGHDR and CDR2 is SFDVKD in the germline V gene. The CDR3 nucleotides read TGTGCCACCTTCGGGACAAAACGAATTCAGTACTTC. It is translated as CATFGTKRIQYF.

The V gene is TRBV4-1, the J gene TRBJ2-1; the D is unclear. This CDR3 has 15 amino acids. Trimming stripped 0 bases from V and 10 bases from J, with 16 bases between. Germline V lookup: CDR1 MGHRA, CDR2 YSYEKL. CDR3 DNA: TGCGCCAGCAGCCAAGAAGAGAGCTCACTCGCAGAGCAGTTCTTC. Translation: CASSQEESSLAEQFF.

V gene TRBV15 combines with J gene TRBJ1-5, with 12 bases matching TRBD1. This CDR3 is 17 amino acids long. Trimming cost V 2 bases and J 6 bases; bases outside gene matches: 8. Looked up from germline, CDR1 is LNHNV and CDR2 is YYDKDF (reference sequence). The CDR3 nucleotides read TGTGCCACCAGCAGATCTACCGGGACAGGGGGCTCTCAGCCCCAGCATTTT. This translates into CATSRSTGTGGSQPQHF.

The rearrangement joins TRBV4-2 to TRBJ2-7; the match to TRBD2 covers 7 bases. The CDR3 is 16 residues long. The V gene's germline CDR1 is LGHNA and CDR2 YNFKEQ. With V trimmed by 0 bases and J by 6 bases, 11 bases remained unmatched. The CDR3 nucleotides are TGTGCCAGCAGCCAAGAGGGCCTAGCGGAGACGATCGAGCAGTACTTC. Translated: CASSQEGLAETIEQYF.

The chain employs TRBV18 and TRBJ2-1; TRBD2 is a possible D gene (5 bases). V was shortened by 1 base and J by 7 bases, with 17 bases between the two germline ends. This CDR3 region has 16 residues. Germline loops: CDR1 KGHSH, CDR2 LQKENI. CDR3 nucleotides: TGTGCCAGCTCACCACTCTGGGCGGGCTCGAATAATGAGCAGTTCTTC. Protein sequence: CASSPLWAGSNNEQFF.

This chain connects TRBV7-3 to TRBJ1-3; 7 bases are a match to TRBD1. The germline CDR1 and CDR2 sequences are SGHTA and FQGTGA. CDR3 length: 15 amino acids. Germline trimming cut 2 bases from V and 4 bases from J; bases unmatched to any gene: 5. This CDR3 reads CASSLQGGYGNTIYF. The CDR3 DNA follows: TGTGCCAGCAGCTTACAGGGGGGTTACGGAAACACCATATATTTT.

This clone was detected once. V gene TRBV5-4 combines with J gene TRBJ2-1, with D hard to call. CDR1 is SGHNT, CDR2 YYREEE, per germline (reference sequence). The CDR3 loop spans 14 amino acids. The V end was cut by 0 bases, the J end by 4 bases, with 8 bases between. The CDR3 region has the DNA TGTGCCAGCAGCTTGGGACTCCGGTACAATGAGCAGTTCTTC. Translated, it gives CASSLGLRYNEQFF.

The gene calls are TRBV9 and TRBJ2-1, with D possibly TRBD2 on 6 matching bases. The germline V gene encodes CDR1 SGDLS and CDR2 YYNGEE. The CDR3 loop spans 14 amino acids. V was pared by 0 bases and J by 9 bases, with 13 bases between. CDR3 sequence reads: CASSVGLEGREQFF. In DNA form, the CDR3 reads TGTGCCAGCAGCGTAGGCCTGGAGGGGCGTGAGCAGTTCTTC.

The CDR3 DNA is TGTGCCAGCAGTTTAGAGAGACTAGCGGAAATGTACAATGAGCAGTTCTTC. It translates to CASSLERLAEMYNEQFF. This chain links TRBV28 with TRBJ2-1, with TRBD2 matching 9 bases. Unmatched junction bases numbered 9, after V lost 2 bases and J lost 4 bases. This CDR3 has 17 residues. Germline assignment: CDR1 MDHEN and CDR2 SYDVKM.

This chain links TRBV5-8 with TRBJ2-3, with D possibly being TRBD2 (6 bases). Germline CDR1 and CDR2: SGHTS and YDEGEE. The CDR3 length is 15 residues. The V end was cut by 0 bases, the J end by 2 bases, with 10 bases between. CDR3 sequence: CASSLGLAFTDTQYF. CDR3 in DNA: TGTGCCAGCAGCTTGGGTCTAGCGTTCACAGATACGCAGTATTTT.

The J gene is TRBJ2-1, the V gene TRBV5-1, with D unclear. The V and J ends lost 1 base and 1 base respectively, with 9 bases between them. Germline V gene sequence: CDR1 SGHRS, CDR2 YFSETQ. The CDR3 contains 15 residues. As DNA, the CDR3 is TGCGCCAGCAGCTTGATCCCAGGTTCCTACAATGAGCAGTTCTTC. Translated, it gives CASSLIPGSYNEQFF. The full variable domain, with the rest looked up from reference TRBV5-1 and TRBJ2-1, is KAGVTQTPRYLIKTRGQQVTLSCSPISGHRSVSWYQQTPGQGLQFLFEYFSETQRNKGNFPGRFSGRQFSNSRSEMNVSTLELGDSALYLCASSLIPGSYNEQFFGPGTRLTVL.

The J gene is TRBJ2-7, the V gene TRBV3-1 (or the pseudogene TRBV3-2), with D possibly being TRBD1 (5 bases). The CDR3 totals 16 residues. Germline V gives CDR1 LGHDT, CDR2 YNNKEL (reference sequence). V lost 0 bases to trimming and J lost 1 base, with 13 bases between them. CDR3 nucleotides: TGTGCCAGCAGCCAAGATAGGGGTGGTGGTTCCTACGAGCAGTACTTC. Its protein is CASSQDRGGGSYEQYF.

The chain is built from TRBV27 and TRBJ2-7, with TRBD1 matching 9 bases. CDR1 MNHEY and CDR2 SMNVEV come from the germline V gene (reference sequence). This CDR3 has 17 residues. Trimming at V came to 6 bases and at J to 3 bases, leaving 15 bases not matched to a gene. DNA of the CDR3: TGTGCCAGCAGGGCAACAGGGGGCGCATTTGTCGGCTACGAGCAGTACTTC. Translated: CASRATGGAFVGYEQYF.

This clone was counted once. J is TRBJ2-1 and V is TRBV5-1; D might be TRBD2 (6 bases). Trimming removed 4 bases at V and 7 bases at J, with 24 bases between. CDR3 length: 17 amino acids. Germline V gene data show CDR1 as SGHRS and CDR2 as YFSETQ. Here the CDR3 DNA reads TGCGCCAGCAGCCTTGAGGGAGCGGGCCCAACCTTGAATGAGCAGTTCTTC. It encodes CASSLEGAGPTLNEQFF. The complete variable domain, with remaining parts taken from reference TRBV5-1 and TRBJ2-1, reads KAGVTQTPRYLIKTRGQQVTLSCSPISGHRSVSWYQQTPGQGLQFLFEYFSETQRNKGNFPGRFSGRQFSNSRSEMNVSTLELGDSALYLCASSLEGAGPTLNEQFFGPGTRLTVL.